One sample yielded the 29 T cell receptor beta chains listed below, sequenced in a study of human T cells and chemical hapten exposure. Time point of the sample: pre-sensitization, week 0. Treatment reported: therapeutic diphenylcyclopropenone sensitization with weekly scalp DPC. TCRdb reprocessed the RACE reads via MiXCR and lists one record per CDR3 protein. The sample lists 200,000 to 300,000 distinct CDR3 sequences, about 9.4% occurring once. Sample: whole blood, taken in connection with sensitization to the hapten diphenylcyclopropenone (DPC). The receptors here all came from a woman in her 40s with alopecia areata. Some clones in this sample may be carry-over from other donors' samples.

This clonotype was counted once. The V gene is TRBV6-2 or TRBV6-3, the J gene TRBJ2-7; D remains unclear. V was shortened by 6 bases and J by 5 bases, with 11 bases between the two germline ends. The CDR3 sequence is 12 residues long. Germline values: CDR1 MNHEY, CDR2 SVGEGT. The CDR3 here is CASRTVGHEQYF. In DNA, the CDR3 is TGTGCCAGCAGGACCGTGGGCCACGAGCAGTACTTC.

The table lists this clonotype with many counts. V is TRBV5-5 and J is TRBJ1-6; D is possibly TRBD1 (5 bases). Looked up from germline, CDR1 is SGHKS and CDR2 is YYEKEE (reference sequence). V gave up 3 bases and J gave up 0 bases, with 7 bases separating them. This CDR3 spans 15 amino acids. DNA of the CDR3: TGTGCCAGCAGCTGGGGGAGCTCCTATAATTCACCCCTCCACTTT. Translated: CASSWGSSYNSPLHF.

This clonotype was counted only a few times. The chain combines TRBV27 with TRBJ2-5; 8 bases align to TRBD2. The CDR3 extends over 16 amino acids. Trimming cost V 3 bases and J 1 base; bases outside gene matches: 7. The germline V gene has CDR1 MNHEY and CDR2 SMNVEV (reference sequence). The CDR3 DNA is TGTGCCAGCAGTTTTTCGTCACTAGCGGCCCAAGAGACCCAGTACTTC. Translating gives CASSFSSLAAQETQYF.

V gene TRBV12-3 or TRBV12-4 combines with J gene TRBJ2-2; TRBD1 matches 8 bases. This CDR3 spans 14 amino acids. The V gene end was trimmed by 7 bases and the J gene end by 6 bases; junction bases not matched to a gene: 7. This CDR3 is CASTRTGPPGELFF. The CDR3 coding sequence is TGTGCCAGCACTCGGACAGGGCCCCCCGGGGAGCTGTTTTTT.

Written as DNA, the CDR3 is TGTGCCATCAGTGGTGGCCAGGCGGCTTTCTTT. Translation gives CAISGGQAAFF. V gene TRBV10-3 combines with J gene TRBJ1-1; D remains ambiguous. Per the germline V gene, CDR1 is ENHRY and CDR2 is SYGVKD. The CDR3 contains 11 residues. V dropped 4 bases and J dropped 11 bases, with 11 bases sitting between them.

The genes are TRBV6-4 and TRBJ1-1; D not resolved. Germline-derived CDR1 and CDR2 are MRHNA and SNTAGT. The CDR3 is 14 amino acids. Trimming took 4 bases from V and 0 from J, leaving 9 bases between them. This CDR3 reads CASSANSMNTEAFF. For the CDR3, the DNA is TGTGCCAGCAGTGCAAACAGCATGAACACTGAAGCTTTCTTT.

The DNA of the CDR3 is TGTGCCAGCAGTCACGCTAGCGCGGGAAACATTCAGTACTTC. Its translation is CASSHASAGNIQYF. V is TRBV5-5 and J is TRBJ2-4, with D possibly matching TRBD2 (6 bases). Germline V lookup: CDR1 SGHKS, CDR2 YYEKEE (reference sequence). CDR3 size: 14 residues. V was shortened by 5 bases and J by 6 bases, with 15 bases between the two germline ends.

This clonotype was recorded a few times. The chain employs TRBV4-3 and TRBJ2-1; no clear D. The CDR3 extends over 13 amino acids. Germline V gene lookup returns CDR1 LGHNA and CDR2 YSLEER. V was shortened by 0 bases and J by 13 bases, with 13 bases between the two germline ends. CDR3 sequence reads: CASSQDGPASQFF. The DNA of the CDR3 is TGCGCCAGCAGCCAAGATGGGCCAGCAAGTCAGTTCTTC.

The chain joins TRBV20-1 to TRBJ2-7; D is perhaps TRBD1 (6 bases). The CDR3 has 13 amino acids. The V and J ends lost 7 bases and 3 bases respectively, with 16 bases between them. Germline CDR1 reads DFQATT; CDR2 reads SNEGSKA (reference sequence). The CDR3: CSGYGTPLYEQYF. For the CDR3, the DNA is TGCAGTGGGTACGGGACACCCCTCTACGAGCAGTACTTC.

In this sample, this clonotype turned up a few times. The chain employs TRBV28 and TRBJ1-6; 9 bases fit TRBD1. The germline V gene encodes CDR1 MDHEN and CDR2 SYDVKM. V lost 5 bases and J lost 10; bases outside the gene matches: 6. This CDR3 is 14 amino acids long. The CDR3 DNA follows: TGTGCCAGCAGTGTCGGACAGGGGTGGTCACCCCTCCACTTT. This gives the protein CASSVGQGWSPLHF.

There are many counts of this clonotype. The chain couples TRBV29-1 to TRBJ2-1; D not resolved. This CDR3 has 10 residues. The germline V gene encodes CDR1 SQVTM and CDR2 ANQGSEA. V was shortened by 5 bases and J by 9 bases, with 8 bases between the two germline ends. CDR3 loop: CSVSIGEQFF. CDR3 nucleotide sequence: TGCAGCGTTTCTATAGGTGAGCAGTTCTTC.

The chain is built from TRBV7-9 and TRBJ1-3; D is unresolved. The germline V gene encodes CDR1 SEHNR and CDR2 FQNEAQ (reference sequence). Trimming took off 0 bases at V and 1 base at J, with 7 bases between the two ends. The CDR3 runs 15 residues. CDR3 sequence reads: CASSLAAASGNTIYF. The CDR3 coding sequence is TGTGCCAGCAGCTTAGCCGCAGCATCTGGAAACACCATATATTTT. Supplemented by reference TRBV7-9 and TRBJ1-3, the full variable domain reads DTGVSQNPRHKITKRGQNVTFRCDPISEHNRLYWYRQTLGQGPEFLTYFQNEAQLEKSRLLSDRFSAERPKGSFSTLEIQRTEQGDSAMYLCASSLAAASGNTIYFGEGSWLTVV.

The genes are TRBV6-1 and TRBJ1-5; D may be TRBD1 (5 bases). Germline CDR1 reads MNHNS; CDR2 reads SASEGT. V dropped 10 bases and J dropped 2 bases, with 27 bases sitting between them. The CDR3 is 18 residues long. The CDR3 loop reads CATLHTGLTLHGNQPQHF. CDR3 DNA sequence: TGTGCCACCTTACACACGGGACTGACCCTACATGGCAATCAGCCCCAGCATTTT.

The rearrangement links TRBV19 to TRBJ1-5, with D maybe TRBD1 (5 bases). The V and J ends lost 7 bases and 6 bases respectively, with 22 bases between them. CDR1 LNHDA and CDR2 SQIVND come from the germline V gene (reference sequence). This CDR3 comprises 16 residues. The CDR3 bases are TGTGCCAGTACCCCATCCCGACAGCGCATTAGTCAGCCCCAGCATTTT. As protein: CASTPSRQRISQPQHF.

Notes on this clonotype: At one end the junction does not follow the germline gene, possibly because of a read error. The chain's CDR3 is CSARRRQESF. Here the CDR3 DNA reads TGCAGTGCTAGGAGGAGACAGGAGTCCTTC. V and J are TRBV20-1 and TRBJ2-5; D is possibly TRBD1 (6 bases). The CDR3 runs to 10 residues. CDR1 is DFQATT, CDR2 SNEGSKA, per germline (reference sequence).

The V call is TRBV7-2, the J call TRBJ1-6, with D possibly TRBD1 on 5 matching bases. V was pared by 1 base and J by 7 bases, with 11 bases between. This CDR3 comprises 15 residues. Per the germline V gene, CDR1 is SGHTA and CDR2 is FQGNSA. As DNA, the CDR3 is TGTGCCAGCAGCTTAGGAGGGGTGGGCAATTCACCCCTCCACTTT. Its translation is CASSLGGVGNSPLHF. Looking up the rest from reference TRBV7-2 and TRBJ1-6 gives the full variable domain: GAGVSQSPSNKVTEKGKDVELRCDPISGHTALYWYRQSLGQGLEFLIYFQGNSAPDKSGLPSDRFSAERTGGSVSTLTIQRTQQEDSAVYLCASSLGGVGNSPLHFGNGTRLTVT.

There are a few counts of this clonotype. V gene TRBV29-1 combines with J gene TRBJ1-2, with TRBD1 matching 10 bases. V trimming: 8 bases; J trimming: 6 bases; junction bases outside the gene matches: 6. Germline-derived CDR1 and CDR2 are SQVTM and ANQGSEA. The CDR3 is 12 amino acids. CDR3 region: CSTTTGGDGYTF. DNA of the CDR3: TGCAGCACGACGACAGGGGGCGATGGCTACACCTTC. The variable domain in full, completed from reference TRBV29-1 and TRBJ1-2, reads SAVISQKPSRDICQRGTSLTIQCQVDSQVTMMFWYRQQPGQSLTLIATANQGSEATYESGFVIDKFPISRPNLTFSTLTVSNMSPEDSSIYLCSTTTGGDGYTFGSGTRLTVV.

The genes are TRBV5-1 and TRBJ2-1; D gene uncertain. The CDR3 is made up of 16 amino acids. Trimming pared 0 bases from V and 2 bases from J, leaving 12 bases between. CDR1 and CDR2 from the germline V gene are SGHRS and YFSETQ. The CDR3, as DNA: TGCGCCAGCAGCTTGGCTCTGACGCCCACCTACAATGAGCAGTTCTTC. It codes for CASSLALTPTYNEQFF.

This clonotype was observed a few times. V gene TRBV6-5 combines with J gene TRBJ2-3; no definite D call. Trimming cost V 1 base and J 5 bases, with 7 bases left between them. The CDR3 totals 13 residues. CDR1 and CDR2 (germline): MNHEY, SVGAGI. In DNA, the CDR3 is TGTGCCAGCAGTTACTTGGGCGGAGATACGCAGTATTTT. Its protein is CASSYLGGDTQYF.

This clonotype was detected a few times. The genes are TRBV12-3 or TRBV12-4 and TRBJ2-4, with D possibly TRBD2 on 5 matching bases. This CDR3 contains 12 residues. Trimming took 0 bases from V and 11 from J, leaving 8 bases between them. For the CDR3, the DNA is TGTGCCAGCAGTTTAGCGCGGGCCCTTCAGTACTTC. This sequence encodes CASSLARALQYF.

The CDR3: CATSEVGGFTGELFF. The DNA for the CDR3 is TGTGCCACCAGTGAAGTCGGGGGGTTCACCGGGGAGCTGTTTTTT. The V gene is TRBV24-1, the J gene TRBJ2-2; TRBD2 aligns across 7 bases. Germline V gene lookup returns CDR1 KGHDR and CDR2 SFDVKD. Unmatched junction bases numbered 5, after V lost 4 bases and J lost 4 bases. This CDR3 region has 15 residues.

The chain couples TRBV7-2 to TRBJ2-3, with 11 bases lining up with TRBD2. Trimming cost V 5 bases and J 3 bases; bases outside gene matches: 10. Germline V gene lookup returns CDR1 SGHTA and CDR2 FQGNSA. CDR3 length: 17 amino acids. CDR3 sequence: CASSPSGTSGMTDTQYF. In DNA form, the CDR3 reads TGTGCCAGCAGCCCATCCGGGACTAGCGGAATGACAGATACGCAGTATTTT. Full variable domain (outside the CDR3, taken from reference TRBV7-2 and TRBJ2-3): GAGVSQSPSNKVTEKGKDVELRCDPISGHTALYWYRQSLGQGLEFLIYFQGNSAPDKSGLPSDRFSAERTGGSVSTLTIQRTQQEDSAVYLCASSPSGTSGMTDTQYFGPGTRLTVL.

In this sample, this clonotype turned up a few times. V usage is TRBV7-2 and J usage is TRBJ1-4; D is undetermined. Germline V gives CDR1 SGHTA, CDR2 FQGNSA. The CDR3 loop spans 12 amino acids. Between the trimmed V and J ends, which lost 4 bases and 14 bases, there was a span of 14 bases. The CDR3 DNA sequence: TGTGCCAGCAGCTCCTCGACCCATCAGCTGTTTTTT. Translating gives CASSSSTHQLFF.

The gene calls are TRBV7-9 and TRBJ2-1; D is perhaps TRBD2 (5 bases). Germline lookup yields CDR1 SEHNR and CDR2 FQNEAQ (reference sequence). Trimming stripped 6 bases from V and 5 bases from J, with 14 bases between. This CDR3 contains 14 residues. As DNA, the CDR3 is TGTGCCAGCAGAGAGGGAGTCGGGAACAATGAGCAGTTCTTC. Amino acid sequence: CASREGVGNNEQFF.

This clonotype was observed a few times. The chain carries TRBV11-1 and TRBJ2-7, with D hard to call. CDR1 and CDR2 from the germline V gene are SGHAT and FQDESV (reference sequence). Trimming left V 1 base short and J 7 bases short, with 11 bases between. This CDR3 spans 13 amino acids. The DNA of the CDR3 is TGTGCCAGCAGCTTAGTCATCGATGGGGAGCAGTACTTC. This translates into CASSLVIDGEQYF.

In its sample, this clonotype was seen a few times. The CDR3 bases are TGCGCCAGCAGCTCGCGACTAGCGGGGGCAGATACGCAGTATTTT. This sequence encodes CASSSRLAGADTQYF. V gene TRBV5-1 combines with J gene TRBJ2-3; 12 bases are shared with TRBD2. Trimming took 3 bases from V and 4 from J; bases not matched to a gene: 3. The CDR3 extends over 15 amino acids. The V gene's germline CDR1 is SGHRS and CDR2 YFSETQ.

Only a few counts were recorded for this clonotype. V is TRBV27 and J is TRBJ2-2, with 7 bases fitting TRBD2. Trimming took 3 bases from V and 1 from J; bases not matched to a gene: 5. Germline lookup yields CDR1 MNHEY and CDR2 SMNVEV (reference sequence). CDR3 length: 16 amino acids. The chain's CDR3 is CASSLRQRENTGELFF. The CDR3 bases are TGTGCCAGCAGTTTGAGACAGCGGGAGAACACCGGGGAGCTGTTTTTT.

CDR3 amino acids: CASSYGPGLYEQYF. The CDR3 region has the DNA TGTGCCAGCTCTTACGGCCCTGGTCTCTACGAGCAGTACTTC. The chain uses TRBV18 and TRBJ2-7; D uncertain. Looked up from germline, CDR1 is KGHSH and CDR2 is LQKENI. The CDR3 spans 14 residues. V lost 6 bases and J 3 bases, leaving 15 bases between the germline ends.

This clonotype was seen at least ten times. The gene calls are TRBV28 and TRBJ2-1, with D maybe TRBD2 (6 bases). Germline CDR1 and CDR2: MDHEN and SYDVKM. Trimming shortened V by 4 bases and J by 5 bases, and 15 bases separated the two germline ends. CDR3 length equals 15 residues. DNA for the CDR3: TGTGCCAGCAGTTCAACTAGCCGGAGAAACAATGAGCAGTTCTTC. The encoded protein is CASSSTSRRNNEQFF.